The rows below give T cell receptor beta chains drawn from one sample of a study of CD8 T cells in ankylosing spondylitis. From the 5' RACE reads, TCRdb called clonotypes with MiXCR, one entry per CDR3 protein. The sample lists just under 550,000 distinct CDR3 sequences; over 9.5% were seen once. Sequencing was carried out using blood, either unsorted or a sorted T cell fraction (not recorded which). These receptors all come from a male donor with ankylosing spondylitis. CDR3s include the opening cysteine and the closing phenylalanine or tryptophan. The D gene is left open where the match is weak. Where a row states a size, it is once, few, many or the class of an expanded clone; other rows omit it.

>11|NA|TRBJ1-2|TRBV7-9|NA
TGTGCCAGCATGGTCCTGAAGGGCTACACCTTC
CASMVLKGYTF
>15|TRBD2|TRBJ2-4|TRBV28|NA
TGTGCCAGCGCCGGGACTAGCGGACCTGAGAACATTCAGTACTTC
CASAGTSGPENIQYF
>18|TRBD2|TRBJ2-2|TRBV11-2|NA
TGTGCCAGCAGCTCCTCCCCTCCTACGGCGGGAGAAACCGGGGAGCTGTTTTTT
CASSSSPPTAGETGELFF
>17|TRBD2|TRBJ2-5|TRBV5-4|NA
TGTGCCAGCAGCTCCCCCGTCGTGAGCGGGAGAAGGGAGACCCAGTACTTC
CASSSPVVSGRRETQYF
>16|TRBD2|TRBJ2-1|TRBV10-3|NA
TGTGCCATCAGTGTAAAGCGGGAGGGCCCGAATAATGAGCAGTTCTTC
CAISVKREGPNNEQFF
>13|NA|TRBJ2-5|TRBV20-1|NA
TGCAGTGCCAGCATCCCCGGAGGAGAGACCCAGTACTTC
CSASIPGGETQYF
>16|NA|TRBJ1-5|TRBV6-1|many
TGTGCCAGCAGTGAAGCGGACATCTATAGCAATCAGCCCCAGCATTTT
CASSEADIYSNQPQHF
>16|NA|TRBJ1-3|TRBV3-1|NA
TGTGCCAGCAGCCAAGGGCCCGTCGGCTCTGGAAACACCATATATTTT
CASSQGPVGSGNTIYF
>15|TRBD1|TRBJ1-1|TRBV7-9|once
TGTGCCAGCGACCGGAACAGGGGACAGAACACTGAAGCTTTCTTT
CASDRNRGQNTEAFF
>13|NA|TRBJ1-4|TRBV7-2|NA
TGTGCCAGCAGCTTTGGACAGAGAGAAAAACTGTTTTTT
CASSFGQREKLFF
>14|NA|TRBJ1-2|TRBV6-1|few
TGTGCCAGCAGTGAAGCGCCCACGGTCTATGGCTACACCTTC
CASSEAPTVYGYTF
>15|TRBD2|TRBJ2-3|TRBV12-3/TRBV12-4|NA
TGTGCCAGCAGTTTCACTAGCGGGCGCACAGATACGCAGTATTTT
CASSFTSGRTDTQYF
>19|TRBD2|TRBJ2-1|TRBV24-1|NA
TGTGCCACCAGTGATTTGCAGTCGGCTAGCGGACTCGCAAGGAATGAGCAGTTCTTC
CATSDLQSASGLARNEQFF
>17|NA|TRBJ2-3|TRBV6-4|few
TGTGCCAGCAGTGACTCGGAGACAAGAGGACGCACAGATACGCAGTATTTT
CASSDSETRGRTDTQYF
>15|TRBD2|TRBJ2-5|TRBV20-1|few
TGCAGTGCTAGAGATTTTAGCGGGGAACAAGAGACCCAGTACTTC
CSARDFSGEQETQYF
>16|TRBD2|TRBJ2-1|TRBV3-1|NA
TGTGCCAGCAGCCAGGATCTAGCGGGAGGTTACAATGAGCAGTTCTTC
CASSQDLAGGYNEQFF
>14|NA|TRBJ2-7|TRBV5-1|NA
TGCGCCAGCAGCTTTAATGGACAGAGCTACGAGCAGTACTTC
CASSFNGQSYEQYF
>14|NA|TRBJ1-1|TRBV5-4|NA
TGTGCCAGCAGCCAAGTGGACAGGAACACTGAAGCTTTCTTT
CASSQVDRNTEAFF
>15|NA|TRBJ2-5|TRBV24-1|NA
TGTGCCACCGGGGGCTCCGGCAGGGAAGGACGGACCCAGTACTTC
CATGGSGREGRTQYF
>15|NA|TRBJ2-2|TRBV5-1|NA
TGCGCCAGCAGCTTGGATTCGACTCTGACCGGGGAGCTGTTTTTT
CASSLDSTLTGELFF
>16|NA|TRBJ1-2|TRBV14|NA
TGTGCCAGCAGCCAAGATCTACAGGGCGCGTACTATGGCTACACCTTC
CASSQDLQGAYYGYTF
>12|NA|TRBJ2-5|TRBV12-3/TRBV12-4|many
TGTGCCAGCAGTTTCGAGGGTCGCACCCAGTACTTC
CASSFEGRTQYF
>15|TRBD1|TRBJ1-4|TRBV2|many
TGTGCCAGCAGCCAACAGGGGGCAGTCAGTGAAAAACTGTTTTTT
CASSQQGAVSEKLFF
>17|NA|TRBJ2-4|TRBV5-1|few
TGCGCCAGCAGCTTGCATTTCCAGGGGGGAGTGGGTAACATTCAGTACTTC
CASSLHFQGGVGNIQYF
>13|NA|TRBJ1-2|TRBV3-1|few
TGTGCCAGCAGCCTTGGGTCCTCTTTGGGCTACACCTTC
CASSLGSSLGYTF
>13|NA|TRBJ2-1|TRBV4-2|many
TGTGCCAGCAGCCAAGAAAAGGGATCTGAGCAGTTCTTC
CASSQEKGSEQFF
>13|NA|TRBJ1-1|TRBV20-1|many
TGCAGTGCTAGGAAATGGGGGGGCACTGAAGCTTTCTTT
CSARKWGGTEAFF
>14|NA|TRBJ2-3|TRBV3-1|few
TGTGCCAGCTCGACACGAGAACTAGTCGGTACGCAGTATTTT
CASSTRELVGTQYF
>14|TRBD2|TRBJ2-3|TRBV7-2|NA
TGTGCCAGCAGCCTTCTGAGCGGGATCGATACGCAGTATTTT
CASSLLSGIDTQYF
>15|NA|TRBJ2-1|TRBV10-2|few
TGCGCCAGCAACCAAGCGGTGAGCTCCTACAATGAGCAGTTCTTC
CASNQAVSSYNEQFF
>14|NA|TRBJ1-5|TRBV12-5|NA
TGTGCTAGTGGTTTCCTTTTGAGCAATCAGCCCCAGCATTTT
CASGFLLSNQPQHF
>13|NA|TRBJ2-7|TRBV7-8|NA
TGTGCCAGCAGCTTAGTCCGGGACGGGGAGCAGTACTTC
CASSLVRDGEQYF
>16|NA|TRBJ2-1|TRBV5-1|NA
TGCGCCAGCAGCTCGGGCGGGGGCAGCTCCTACAATGAGCAGTTCTTC
CASSSGGGSSYNEQFF
>19|NA|TRBJ2-1|TRBV14|few
TGTGCCAGCAGCCACCCCGAAGGCTCGGGTCCTTCCTACTACAATGAGCAGTTCTTC
CASSHPEGSGPSYYNEQFF
>15|TRBD1|TRBJ1-5|TRBV6-2/TRBV6-3|few
TGTGCCAGCAGCGCTCCTCGACAGGGGAATCAGCCCCAGCATTTT
CASSAPRQGNQPQHF
>15|TRBD2|TRBJ2-7|TRBV12-3/TRBV12-4|few
TGTGCCAGCAGTTCGAAAGCGGGAGTGATTTACGAGCAGTACTTC
CASSSKAGVIYEQYF
>15|NA|TRBJ2-1|TRBV14|few
TGTGCCAGCAGCACCGGGGCGGGCCTCCAAAATGAGCAGTTCTTC
CASSTGAGLQNEQFF
>13|TRBD2|TRBJ2-1|TRBV24-1|few
TGTGCCACCAGTGACTCCACTAGCGATGAGCAGTTCTTC
CATSDSTSDEQFF
>15|NA|TRBJ2-1|TRBV9|NA
TGTGCCAGCAGCGTAGGCCCGGAACTCATCCAGCAGCAGTTCTTC
CASSVGPELIQQQFF
>15|TRBD2|TRBJ2-1|TRBV27|few
TGTGCCAGCAGTTGGACTAGAGAGACCGACAATGAGCAGTTCTTC
CASSWTRETDNEQFF
>16|TRBD2|TRBJ2-1|TRBV11-2|few
TGTGCCAGCAGCTTAGGACTAGCGGGAGCATGGAATGAGCAGTTCTTC
CASSLGLAGAWNEQFF
>15|TRBD2|TRBJ2-7|TRBV11-2|few
TGTGCCAGCAGCCGTCAGAGGGAGGGGTGGAACGAGCAGTACTTC
CASSRQREGWNEQYF